This paragraph reports one TCR beta chain. Noted time point: peripheral blood 6 weeks after treatment start. This record comes from a study of PD-L1 blockade in urothelial cancer. Study details: About 90% of the roughly 29 patients were men with bladder-origin urothelial cancer. Patients had undergone 0 to 3 prior chemotherapy regimens. Analyses used blood from 3 weeks (second dose) and 6 weeks after treatment start.

Clones were read by immunoSEQ multiplex PCR, and TCRdb kept only the in-frame ones, dropping some. The table includes 45,000 to 60,000 clones, 85% to 90% detected once. The sequenced sample was PBMCs, obtained around atezolizumab (anti-PD-L1) treatment. This clonotype was obtained from a man aged 60 to 69 with urothelial cancer.

The CDR3 DNA sequence: TGTGCCAGCAGCTTAAAATTTGGACAGGGGACGGATGAGCAGTACTTC. This codes for CASSLKFGQGTDEQYF. The rearrangement links TRBV7-2 to TRBJ2-7, with TRBD1 matching 9 bases. The J segment lost 7 bases and the V segment lost 2 bases, leaving 12 bases of the junction unmatched. CDR3 length: 16 amino acids. CDR1 and CDR2 (germline): SGHTA, FQGNSA.